This passage covers 29 T cell receptor beta chains from one sample sequenced in a study of technical replicates of blood from several donors. The repertoire was sequenced with immunoSEQ multiplex PCR; TCRdb's copy has only in-frame clones and lacks some. The data show 65,000 to 80,000 clones, approximately 93% seen once. Sequencing was carried out using T cells isolated from PBMCs. Receptor source: a human donor in good health.

The chain combines TRBV6-1 with TRBJ1-2; TRBD1 aligns across 11 bases. Per germline, CDR1 MNHNS and CDR2 SASEGT. V shed 9 bases, J shed 3 bases, and the junction held 3 bases outside the gene matches. This CDR3 has 13 amino acids. The DNA of the CDR3 is TGTGCCAGTCGGACAGGGGGCTACTATGGCTACACCTTC. Protein: CASRTGGYYGYTF.

V is TRBV25-1 and J is TRBJ2-5, with D maybe TRBD1 (5 bases). CDR1 is MGHDK, CDR2 SYGVNS, per germline. The CDR3 is 15 residues long. Trimming removed 4 bases from V and 1 base from J, with 13 bases in between. CDR3 sequence: CASSGTRTPQETQYF. CDR3 DNA: TGTGCCAGCAGTGGAACCCGGACACCCCAAGAGACCCAGTACTTC.

The V gene is TRBV4-1, the J gene TRBJ2-7; TRBD1 aligns across 7 bases. CDR1 is MGHRA and CDR2 is YSYEKL in the germline V gene. The CDR3 loop spans 16 amino acids. The V gene end was trimmed by 0 bases and the J gene end by 7 bases; junction bases not matched to a gene: 12. The CDR3 loop is CASSQEATGTGREQYF. As DNA, the CDR3 is TGCGCCAGCAGCCAAGAGGCGACAGGGACGGGACGGGAGCAGTACTTC.

This rearrangement joins TRBV29-1 to TRBJ2-1; 9 bases are a match to TRBD2. The V segment lost 0 bases and the J segment 9 bases; nucleotides outside the gene matches: 6. The CDR3 length is 14 residues. CDR1 is SQVTM and CDR2 is ANQGSEA in the germline V gene. CDR3 in DNA: TGCAGCGTTGAAGAGGGCGGGAGGGCTGTTGAGCAGTTCTTC. Translated, it gives CSVEEGGRAVEQFF.

The V call is TRBV5-1, the J call TRBJ2-2, with no clear D. Trimming pared 1 base from V and 6 bases from J, leaving 4 bases between. This CDR3 is 12 amino acids long. The germline gives CDR1 SGHRS, CDR2 YFSETQ. CDR3 amino acids: CASSLSSGELFF. In DNA form, the CDR3 reads TGCGCCAGCAGCTTGTCGTCCGGGGAGCTGTTTTTT.

The V and J genes are TRBV28 and TRBJ1-5; TRBD1 is a possible D gene (6 bases). Per germline, CDR1 MDHEN and CDR2 SYDVKM. Trimming took 6 bases from V and 5 from J, leaving 14 bases between them. The CDR3 length is 14 residues. The CDR3 here is CASSLGGADQPQHF. For the CDR3, the DNA is TGTGCCAGCAGCCTGGGGGGGGCTGATCAGCCCCAGCATTTT.

The V and J genes are TRBV5-1 and TRBJ2-1; 9 bases agree with TRBD1. The length of the CDR3 is 17 residues. The ends lost 0 bases at V and 10 bases at J; junction bases unmatched: 14. Germline values: CDR1 SGHRS, CDR2 YFSETQ. The CDR3 coding sequence is TGCGCCAGCAGCTTGGACTTCACAGGGGGCGCCTCCAAGGAGCAGTTCTTC. Residues: CASSLDFTGGASKEQFF.

This rearrangement joins TRBV7-3 to TRBJ2-2, with 7 bases aligning to TRBD2. V lost 4 bases, J lost 4 bases, and 12 bases stayed unmatched. Germline CDR1 is SGHTA and CDR2 is FQGTGA. The CDR3 is made up of 17 amino acids. CDR3 DNA sequence: TGTGCCAGCAGCTGGAGTGGAACGGGCGGGGGCACCGGGGAGCTGTTTTTT. Protein: CASSWSGTGGGTGELFF.

The rearrangement uses TRBV29-1 and TRBJ2-5; D remains ambiguous. Trimming took off 7 bases at V and 1 base at J, with 4 bases between the two ends. The CDR3 loop spans 10 amino acids. Germline V CDR1 and CDR2: SQVTM, ANQGSEA. The CDR3 spells CSGLQETQYF. CDR3 nucleotides: TGCAGCGGGCTCCAAGAGACCCAGTACTTC.

This chain connects TRBV4-3 to TRBJ2-1, with 7 bases identical to TRBD1. Germline V lookup: CDR1 LGHNA, CDR2 YSLEER. The CDR3 length is 15 residues. V was pared by 3 bases and J by 4 bases, with 6 bases of the junction left unmatched. The CDR3 nucleotides are TGCGCCAGCAGCCACCGACAGGGACCATACAATGAGCAGTTCTTC. Translating gives CASSHRQGPYNEQFF.

The gene calls are TRBV5-5 and TRBJ2-3; 11 bases line up with TRBD2. J gave up 6 bases and V 3 bases, and 6 bases lay outside the gene matches. CDR3 length equals 15 residues. Germline CDR1 reads SGHKS; CDR2 reads YYEKEE (reference sequence). The chain's CDR3 is CASSSSLAGVDTQYF. The CDR3 DNA reads TGTGCCAGCAGCTCCTCACTAGCGGGAGTTGATACGCAGTATTTT.

The gene calls are TRBV9 and TRBJ2-5; a weak D match, TRBD1 (8 bases). Looked up from germline, CDR1 is SGDLS and CDR2 is YYNGEE. Between the trimmed V and J ends, which lost 1 base and 5 bases, there was a span of 12 bases. This CDR3 comprises 14 residues. The CDR3 nucleotides read TGTGCCAGCAGCGTAACACAGGGGGGGGAGACCCAGTACTTC. Translating it yields CASSVTQGGETQYF.

This clone was counted once. J is TRBJ2-2 and V is TRBV30, with D maybe TRBD1 (5 bases). With 0 bases removed from V and 6 bases from J, the gap between germline ends came to 8 bases. There are 13 residues in the CDR3. The germline gives CDR1 GTSNPN, CDR2 SVGIG (reference sequence). CDR3 in amino acids: CAWSVIGAGELFF. The CDR3, as DNA: TGTGCCTGGAGTGTAATAGGGGCCGGGGAGCTGTTTTTT.

V gene TRBV11-2 combines with J gene TRBJ2-3, with 9 bases identical to TRBD2. The CDR3 runs 13 residues. V lost 6 bases and J lost 3; bases outside the gene matches: 1. CDR1 and CDR2 from the germline V gene are SGHAT and FQNNGV. This CDR3 reads CASSLAGTDTQYF. CDR3 sequence (DNA): TGTGCCAGCAGTCTAGCGGGAACAGATACGCAGTATTTT.

The gene calls are TRBV7-9 and TRBJ2-3, with D perhaps TRBD2 (6 bases). This CDR3 is 15 amino acids long. The V and J ends lost 3 bases and 3 bases respectively, with 13 bases between them. Germline CDR1 reads SEHNR; CDR2 reads FQNEAQ (reference sequence). CDR3 in DNA: TGTGCCAGCAGCTTTGTTAGCGGCGCGACAGATACGCAGTATTTT. It translates to CASSFVSGATDTQYF.

The chain combines TRBV7-8 with TRBJ1-4, with D maybe TRBD1 (5 bases). Trimming removed 0 bases at V and 10 bases at J, with 12 bases between. Germline values: CDR1 SGHVS, CDR2 FQNEAQ. The CDR3 is made up of 14 amino acids. This chain's CDR3 is CASSLAPTAAKLFF. The CDR3 DNA is TGTGCCAGCAGCTTAGCGCCGACAGCAGCAAAACTGTTTTTT.

This chain links TRBV18 with TRBJ2-1; TRBD1 is a possible D gene (6 bases). V was trimmed by 6 bases and J by 0 bases, leaving 12 bases between them. CDR1 and CDR2 from the germline V gene are KGHSH and LQKENI. The length of the CDR3 is 15 residues. CDR3 sequence reads: CASSQDRSSYNEQFF. CDR3 in DNA: TGTGCCAGCTCCCAAGACAGGAGCTCCTACAATGAGCAGTTCTTC.

The CDR3 loop reads CASSFGVANYGYTF. The CDR3 DNA is TGTGCCAGCAGCTTCGGGGTAGCGAACTATGGCTACACCTTC. This chain joins TRBV5-6 and TRBJ1-2; D not certain. CDR1 SGHDT and CDR2 YYEEEE come from the germline V gene. Trimming shortened V by 2 bases and J by 2 bases, and 10 bases separated the two germline ends. This CDR3 has 14 amino acids.

This chain joins TRBV5-1 and TRBJ2-3, with D possibly matching TRBD2 (6 bases). The ends were cut back, 4 bases at V and 7 bases at J, with 19 bases in the middle. Germline values: CDR1 SGHRS, CDR2 YFSETQ. The CDR3 extends over 15 amino acids. CDR3 loop: CASSPQGGAGYTQYF. CDR3 nucleotide sequence: TGCGCCAGCAGCCCCCAAGGAGGGGCGGGATATACGCAGTATTTT.

The V call is TRBV15, the J call TRBJ1-1, with unresolved D. V shed 3 bases and J shed 2 bases, with 7 bases lying between them. Germline-derived CDR1 and CDR2 are LNHNV and YYDKDF (reference sequence). The CDR3 length is 13 residues. The CDR3 region is CATSRLSNTEAFF. The CDR3 DNA is TGTGCCACCAGCAGGTTGAGTAACACTGAAGCTTTCTTT.

The rearrangement uses TRBV27 and TRBJ2-3; 10 nucleotides line up with TRBD2. With 7 bases clipped from V and 3 bases from J, the junction kept 4 bases outside the gene matches. The CDR3 has 14 residues. Germline CDR1 MNHEY, CDR2 SMNVEV (reference sequence). The CDR3 DNA sequence: TGTGCCAGCAAACTAGCGGGACGGACAGATACGCAGTATTTT. This sequence encodes CASKLAGRTDTQYF.

V usage is TRBV5-4 and J usage is TRBJ2-3, with TRBD1 matching 8 bases. Germline assignment: CDR1 SGHNT and CDR2 YYREEE (reference sequence). The CDR3 runs 14 residues. The V segment lost 7 bases and the J segment 5 bases; nucleotides outside the gene matches: 9. CDR3 sequence: CASCRDRSRDTQYF. The CDR3 DNA sequence: TGTGCCAGCTGCCGGGACAGGAGTCGAGATACGCAGTATTTT.

The CDR3 nucleotides read TGTGCCAGCAGTCAATTGCAGGGTGGCAATCAGCCCCAGCATTTT. It is translated as CASSQLQGGNQPQHF. V gene TRBV27 combines with J gene TRBJ1-5, with D possibly being TRBD1 (5 bases). The germline CDR1 and CDR2 sequences are MNHEY and SMNVEV (reference sequence). V lost 5 bases and J 2 bases, leaving 13 bases between the germline ends. The CDR3 sequence is 15 residues long.

This chain links TRBV19 with TRBJ2-7; no clear D gene. The CDR3 consists of 11 residues. V dropped 7 bases and J dropped 4 bases, with 8 bases sitting between them. Germline V gene lookup returns CDR1 LNHDA and CDR2 SQIVND (reference sequence). The CDR3 region has the DNA TGTGCCAGTAAAGGAGCTTACGAGCAGTACTTC. This gives the protein CASKGAYEQYF.

This chain connects TRBV6-5 to TRBJ1-4; D possibly corresponds to TRBD1 (5 bases). Germline V gene sequence: CDR1 MNHEY, CDR2 SVGAGI. Trimming shortened V by 6 bases and J by 3 bases, and 11 bases separated the two germline ends. The CDR3 is made up of 14 amino acids. Here the CDR3 DNA reads TGTGCCAGCAGCCCAGGGTTGCCTAATGAAAAACTGTTTTTT. It encodes CASSPGLPNEKLFF.

This chain connects TRBV2 to TRBJ2-1; weak D call: TRBD2 (6 bases). Germline CDR1 reads SNHLY; CDR2 reads FYNNEI. There are 12 residues in the CDR3. The germline V and J ends were trimmed by 7 bases and 6 bases, with 10 bases remaining between them. The CDR3 is CASTLGGNEQFF. CDR3 DNA sequence: TGTGCCAGCACCCTCGGGGGCAATGAGCAGTTCTTC.

The chain is built from TRBV10-3 and TRBJ1-1; D not resolved. In germline, CDR1 is ENHRY, CDR2 SYGVKD. The CDR3 runs 13 residues. V gave up 5 bases and J gave up 1 base, with 8 bases separating them. The CDR3 sequence: CAISPNRNTEAFF. CDR3 DNA sequence: TGTGCCATCAGTCCTAACAGGAACACTGAAGCTTTCTTT.

DNA of the CDR3: TGTGCCAGCAGCGCCGTGACGGGAAGTGAGCAGTTCTTC. Residues: CASSAVTGSEQFF. This chain links TRBV9 with TRBJ2-1; tentative D call: TRBD2 (5 bases). Germline CDR1 SGDLS, CDR2 YYNGEE. The CDR3 consists of 13 residues. Trimming took 3 bases from V and 9 from J, leaving 13 bases between them.

This clone was recorded only once. The CDR3 spells CASSVGVSGRAVETQYF. The CDR3 DNA is TGTGCCAGCAGCGTAGGGGTGAGCGGGAGGGCCGTTGAGACCCAGTACTTC. V gene TRBV9 combines with J gene TRBJ2-5; the match to TRBD2 covers 10 bases. Germline V gene sequence: CDR1 SGDLS, CDR2 YYNGEE. The trim removed 0 bases at V and 5 bases at J, leaving 10 bases unmatched. The CDR3 is made up of 17 amino acids.